The present T cell receptor beta chain was sequenced within a study of cytomegalovirus exposure and HLA in healthy donors. 13 Jbeta primers and 60 Vbeta primers were used for the PCR. Data came from immunoSEQ multiplex PCR; TCRdb stores just in-frame clones and leaves some out. The repertoire shows more than 200,000 clones; the top ten hold roughly 0.98%. The CDR3 totals 10 residues. V shed 4 bases and J shed 4 bases, with 5 bases lying between them. Germline V gives CDR1 DFQATT, CDR2 SNEGSKA (reference sequence). The sequence derives from a young woman in good health and CMV-seropositive. Sequenced input: PBMCs. This chain joins TRBV20-1 and TRBJ2-7; D remains unclear. CDR3 sequence (DNA): TGCAGTGCTATCGGGTACGAGCAGTACTTC. This gives the protein CSAIGYEQYF.